The 17 T cell receptor beta chains below come from one sample, sequenced in a study of blood T cells in healthy people across ages (dated by TCRdb to about 2015). Library preparation was by 5' RACE. TCRdb lists the instrument as Illumina HiSeq 2500. A second PCR of 7 to 11 cycles was performed with a sample-barcoded 5' primer and a J-beta primer mix. TCRdb reprocessing: public reads trimmed at Q25 with fastp, clones called with MiXCR, in-frame beta chains kept. Each CDR3 protein gets just one entry, which takes the most common genes and DNA from the rows behind it. Here the sample has around 580,000 distinct CDR3 sequences; around 48% occur a single time. The top ten constitute about 26% of the sample. The sequenced sample was blood. The source is a man older than 75 in good health.

V is TRBV20-1 and J is TRBJ2-6; D unclear. The CDR3 runs to 15 residues. Trimming took 6 bases from V and 0 from J, leaving 12 bases between them. The germline CDR1 and CDR2 sequences are DFQATT and SNEGSKA (reference sequence). CDR3 amino acids: CSATPTVSGANVLTF. The CDR3 bases are TGCAGTGCAACACCAACAGTCTCTGGGGCCAACGTCCTGACTTTC.

The chain links TRBV4-1 to TRBJ2-7, with 12 bases aligning to TRBD2. The CDR3 runs to 15 residues. J lost 6 bases, V lost 4 bases, and 7 bases had no gene match. The germline CDR1 and CDR2 sequences are MGHRA and YSYEKL. CDR3 loop: CASSPRTSGVGEQYF. CDR3 sequence (DNA): TGCGCCAGCAGCCCAAGGACTAGCGGGGTCGGCGAGCAGTACTTC.

This clonotype has a count of ten or more. V gene TRBV20-1 combines with J gene TRBJ2-5; 7 nucleotides agree with TRBD2. CDR1 is DFQATT and CDR2 is SNEGSKA in the germline V gene (reference sequence). V was pared by 6 bases and J by 5 bases, with 3 bases of the junction left unmatched. This CDR3 contains 11 residues. The CDR3 protein is CSASAGETQYF. The CDR3 coding sequence is TGCAGTGCCTCAGCGGGGGAGACCCAGTACTTC.

This clonotype was counted a few times. The rearrangement joins TRBV5-8 to TRBJ2-7; a weak D match, TRBD2 (5 bases). Matching the DNA end better, TRBJ2-5 makes the J call doubtful. The CDR3 has 13 residues. Germline V gene lookup returns CDR1 SGHTS and CDR2 YDEGEE. CDR3 sequence reads: CASTSRVGETQYF. The CDR3, as DNA: TGTGCCAGCACCTCGCGGGTAGGCGAGACCCAGTACTTC.

Comments on this clonotype: At one boundary the junction diverges from the germline segment, which might be a read error. V is TRBV7-7 and J is TRBJ2-1; D may match TRBD1 or TRBD2 (5 bases each). CDR1 is SSHAT, CDR2 FNYEAQ, per germline (reference sequence). The CDR3 is 13 residues long. CDR3 nucleotide sequence: TGTGCTAGCAGCTTGGGCAGGGAGAATGAGCAGTTCTTC. Encoded protein: CASSLGRENEQFF.

The chain combines TRBV20-1 with TRBJ2-7, with 8 bases that match TRBD2. V lost 0 bases to trimming and J lost 6 bases; unmatched junction nucleotides: 4. Germline V gives CDR1 DFQATT, CDR2 SNEGSKA (reference sequence). This CDR3 has 13 amino acids. CDR3 bases: TGCAGTGCTAGAGATCGGAGCGGGGGCGAGCAGTACTTC. It is translated as CSARDRSGGEQYF.

This chain uses TRBV21-1 with TRBJ2-1; no DNA check was done on the table's D call, TRBD2. TRBV21-1 is a recognized pseudogene. The CDR3 loop spans 16 amino acids. This CDR3 reads CASSETSGGSYNEQFF. The CDR3 region has the DNA TGTGCCAGCAGCGAGACTAGCGGGGGCTCCTACAATGAGCAGTTCTTC.

As DNA, the CDR3 is TGTGCCAGCAGCCAACAAGGGTCGGAAACCCAGTACTTC. It is translated as CASSQQGSETQYF. The chain couples TRBV3-1 to TRBJ2-5; D is uncertain. CDR3 length: 13 amino acids. Germline lookup yields CDR1 LGHDT and CDR2 YNNKEL (reference sequence). Between the trimmed V and J ends, which lost 2 bases and 8 bases, there was a span of 12 bases.

There are many counts of this clonotype. This sequence joins TRBV7-9 and TRBJ2-7; 11 bases map to TRBD1. Germline V lookup: CDR1 SEHNR, CDR2 FQNEAQ (reference sequence). J lost 3 bases, V lost 6 bases, and 4 bases had no gene match. The CDR3 has 14 amino acids. The CDR3 DNA follows: TGTGCCAGCAGACCAGGGACAGGGGGCTACGAGCAGTACTTC. This translates into CASRPGTGGYEQYF. The variable domain in full, with the rest retrieved from reference TRBV7-9 and TRBJ2-7, is DTGVSQNPRHKITKRGQNVTFRCDPISEHNRLYWYRQTLGQGPEFLTYFQNEAQLEKSRLLSDRFSAERPKGSFSTLEIQRTEQGDSAMYLCASRPGTGGYEQYFGPGTRLTVT.

As to this clonotype: A read error may explain this, as a much larger clone is one base away. V gene TRBV7-2 combines with J gene TRBJ2-1; D might be TRBD1 or TRBD2, each matching 5 bases. Per the germline V gene, CDR1 is SGHTA and CDR2 is FQGNSA. CDR3 length: 15 amino acids. The ends were cut back, 1 base at V and 4 bases at J, with 11 bases in the middle. The CDR3 region has the DNA TGTGCCAGCAGCTTAGGGGGGACCATATACAATGAGCAGTTCTTC. It is translated as CASSLGGTIYNEQFF. Complete variable domain (other parts from reference TRBV7-2 and TRBJ2-1): GAGVSQSPSNKVTEKGKDVELRCDPISGHTALYWYRQSLGQGLEFLIYFQGNSAPDKSGLPSDRFSAERTGGSVSTLTIQRTQQEDSAVYLCASSLGGTIYNEQFFGPGTRLTVL.

Only a few counts were recorded for this clonotype. The V call is TRBV30, the J call TRBJ2-7, with D hard to call. With 1 base removed from V and 7 bases from J, the gap between germline ends came to 17 bases. Germline V gives CDR1 GTSNPN, CDR2 SVGIG (reference sequence). The CDR3 runs to 14 residues. The DNA for the CDR3 is TGTGCCTGGAGTGCGTCGACCAGTTTCGGGGAGCAGTACTTC. This gives the protein CAWSASTSFGEQYF.

This chain uses TRBV20-1 with TRBJ1-2, with 8 positions matching TRBD1. This CDR3 region has 13 residues. Germline CDR1 reads DFQATT; CDR2 reads SNEGSKA (reference sequence). V gave up 0 bases and J gave up 8 bases; unmatched junction bases: 5. CDR3 sequence reads: CSARDRTGTGYTF. The CDR3 DNA follows: TGCAGTGCTAGAGATCGGACAGGGACCGGCTACACCTTC.

This chain uses TRBV29-1 with TRBJ1-1; perhaps TRBD1 as D (6 bases). V lost 7 bases and J lost 0, with 12 bases in between. CDR3 length equals 13 residues. Germline V lookup: CDR1 SQVTM, CDR2 ANQGSEA. CDR3 amino acids: CSGTQGLNTEAFF. CDR3 DNA: TGCAGCGGGACACAGGGATTGAACACTGAAGCTTTCTTT.

DNA of the CDR3: TGTGCCAGCAGCGCGGGGACTAGCGGCAATGCCGGGGAGACCCAGTACTTC. Translated: CASSAGTSGNAGETQYF. The genes are TRBV9 and TRBJ2-7, with 11 positions matching TRBD2. With the DNA end fitting TRBJ2-5 better, the J assignment may be wrong. The CDR3 is 17 residues long. Germline lookup yields CDR1 SGDLS and CDR2 YYNGEE.

This clonotype was recorded a few times. V gene TRBV20-1 combines with J gene TRBJ2-5; maybe TRBD2 (5 bases). This CDR3 spans 12 amino acids. V shed 4 bases and J shed 3 bases, with 9 bases lying between them. CDR1 DFQATT and CDR2 SNEGSKA come from the germline V gene (reference sequence). The CDR3 sequence: CSATKAEETQYF. CDR3 nucleotide sequence: TGCAGTGCTACTAAAGCGGAAGAGACCCAGTACTTC.

A note on this clonotype: One end of the junction does not line up with germline, which may come from a read error. CDR3 region: CASSVEGTGHYNGQFF. CDR3 sequence (DNA): TGTGCCAGCAGCGTAGAGGGGACAGGACACTACAATGGGCAGTTCTTC. The chain has TRBV9 and TRBJ2-1; 8 bases fit TRBD1. Looked up from germline, CDR1 is SGDLS and CDR2 is YYNGEE. The CDR3 contains 16 residues.

A single count supports this clonotype. This rearrangement joins TRBV27 to TRBJ2-1; possibly TRBD1 for D (6 bases). Per the germline V gene, CDR1 is MNHEY and CDR2 is SMNVEV (reference sequence). The length of the CDR3 is 15 residues. Trimming removed 2 bases from V and 8 bases from J, with 16 bases in between. The CDR3 bases are TGTGCCAGCAGTTTAAGGACAGAAACTCGTCATGAGCAGTTCTTC. It translates to CASSLRTETRHEQFF.